The rows below give T cell receptor beta chains drawn from one sample of a study of blood T cell repertoires in COVID-19. Libraries were prepared by immunoSEQ multiplex PCR; TCRdb keeps only in-frame clonotypes and omits some of them. Among 280,000 or so clones, around 87% were seen once, and the ten largest hold 2% to 2.5%. Sequenced sample: peripheral blood. These receptors were collected from a woman in her 30s who had recovered from COVID-19. Both conserved end residues are part of each CDR3. A D gene is named only where the DNA matches it firmly.

J gene,D gene,V gene,CDR3 protein
TRBJ2-3,TRBD2,TRBV19,CASSIRGGDTQYF
TRBJ2-1,NA,TRBV4-1,CASSQIESGYNEQFF
TRBJ2-1,NA,TRBV4-2,CASSQVRERPYNEQFF
TRBJ2-1,NA,TRBV20-1,CSARTSLGQFF
TRBJ2-5,NA,TRBV30,CAWSVPGVETQYF
TRBJ1-1,NA,TRBV20-1,CSASRGGRSSSWNTEAFF
TRBJ2-1,NA,TRBV12-3/TRBV12-4,CASSQGYEQFF
TRBJ2-5,TRBD1,TRBV2,CASSQGEQTQYF
TRBJ2-3,TRBD2,TRBV6-1,CASSEARGGTDTQYF
TRBJ2-5,NA,TRBV2,CASSDQGSPKETQYF
TRBJ1-2,TRBD1,TRBV10-3,CAISERGQVHIYGYTF
TRBJ2-2,NA,TRBV5-4,CASSLDTRSANTGELFF
TRBJ2-2,TRBD1,TRBV29-1,CSGRDRGRFGELFF
TRBJ2-5,TRBD2,TRBV11-2,CASSKYGLAGEETQYF
TRBJ2-1,TRBD1,TRBV4-1,CASSQVDRDYNEQFF
TRBJ2-3,NA,TRBV5-1,CASSRVGDSGPDTQYF
TRBJ2-1,NA,TRBV4-1,CASSQDPGNEQFF
TRBJ1-1,NA,TRBV15,CATTPYSNTEAFF
TRBJ2-3,TRBD2,TRBV6-2/TRBV6-3,CASSYRLGREGTDTQYF
TRBJ2-2,NA,TRBV4-1,CASRAGSGELFF
TRBJ2-2,NA,TRBV7-2,CASSFEARGELFF
TRBJ2-7,TRBD1,TRBV11-3,CASSSGQEYEQYF
TRBJ2-3,TRBD1,TRBV5-1,CASSPNGQGSTDTQYF
TRBJ2-1,TRBD2,TRBV7-2,CASSRKAGGPDNEQFF
TRBJ2-1,NA,TRBV25-1,CASSELQSSYNEQFF
TRBJ2-3,NA,TRBV6-5,CASRTPGTGRDTQYF
TRBJ1-5,NA,TRBV6-5,CAVTTRPGSNQPQHF
TRBJ2-5,TRBD2,TRBV7-7,CASSLATSGGKETQYF
TRBJ2-7,TRBD2,TRBV28,CASSPSGTSGRLSSYEQYF
TRBJ2-1,TRBD1,TRBV7-9,CASSSSGTGGLKCFF
TRBJ2-1,TRBD1,TRBV28,CASSPSSGDRGFREQFF
TRBJ1-3,NA,TRBV9,CASSVSGGYSGNTIYF
TRBJ1-2,TRBD1,TRBV10-3,CAISMDRDGYTF
TRBJ1-1,NA,TRBV6-4,CASSRLGGTTEAFF
TRBJ2-7,TRBD2,TRBV19,CASSRIAGGFEEQYF
TRBJ2-3,TRBD2,TRBV24-1,CATGGGGKDTQYF
TRBJ2-7,NA,TRBV4-2,CASSPGVGPHEQYF
TRBJ2-1,NA,TRBV5-1,CASSLDSGTYNEQFF
TRBJ2-7,NA,TRBV29-1,CSVDVGSVKQYF
TRBJ2-3,NA,TRBV5-1,CASSLGLQRSTDTQYF
TRBJ1-6,NA,TRBV7-2,CASSFLLDIYNSPLHF
TRBJ1-2,NA,TRBV4-1,CASSQAFGSGYTF
TRBJ2-2,TRBD2,TRBV13,CASSLAGGPVGELFF
TRBJ2-7,TRBD1,TRBV11-1,CASRFAGTGPHEQYF
TRBJ2-1,NA,TRBV14,CASSQPRGFLPDEQFF